This is a list of T cell receptor beta chains from one sample in a study of blood T cell repertoires in COVID-19. Generated by immunoSEQ multiplex PCR, the TCRdb table keeps only in-frame clones and is missing some. The sample has roughly 210,000 clones; about 85% are singletons. Sequencing was carried out using peripheral blood. Every receptor here comes from a woman aged 80 or over with COVID-19, enrolled during active disease. Both conserved end residues are part of each CDR3. D genes are given only for firm matches. A clone size is listed for some rows: how often the clone was seen (once, few, many), or a class if it is expanded.

d_gene	v_gene	abundance	j_gene	CDR3nt	CDR3aa
-	TRBV5-1	-	TRBJ1-1	TGCGCCAGCAGCCTGACAGCTAACACTGAAGCTTTCTTT	CASSLTANTEAFF
-	TRBV7-9	-	TRBJ1-1	TGTGCCAGCAGCTTAGCGAGTCACACTGAAGCTTTCTTT	CASSLASHTEAFF
-	TRBV28	-	TRBJ2-2	TGTGCCAGCAGTTCGACAGGGAACACCGGGGAGCTGTTTTTT	CASSSTGNTGELFF
TRBD1	TRBV9	-	TRBJ1-5	TGTGCCAGCAGCCCGGGACAGGGGAGTTTGTGGAATCAGCCCCAGCATTTT	CASSPGQGSLWNQPQHF
TRBD1	TRBV10-1	-	TRBJ1-4	TGCGCCAGCAGTGAAGGTGGACAGGGTGAACTGTTTTTT	CASSEGGQGELFF
-	TRBV7-2	-	TRBJ1-4	TGTGCCAGCAGCTCCGCCTTAGAGTCTCCAACTAATGAAAAACTGTTTTTT	CASSSALESPTNEKLFF
TRBD1	TRBV29-1	-	TRBJ2-3	TGCAGCGCCGACAGGGGTTCCACAGATACGCAGTATTTT	CSADRGSTDTQYF
TRBD1	TRBV10-3	-	TRBJ1-2	TGTGCCATCAGTGGGGACAGGGGGGGTAACTATGGCTACACCTTC	CAISGDRGGNYGYTF
TRBD1	TRBV5-1	-	TRBJ1-2	TGCGCCAGCAGCTCTGGACAGGGAGATGGCTACACCTTC	CASSSGQGDGYTF
-	TRBV3-1/TRBV3-2	-	TRBJ1-6	TGTGCCAGCAGCCTCGGGGGAGGGGGGAGCTCCTATAATTCACCCCTCCACTTT	CASSLGGGGSSYNSPLHF
-	TRBV7-2	-	TRBJ1-2	TGTGCCAGCAGTTTGACAGGAGCTAACTATGGCTACACCTTC	CASSLTGANYGYTF
-	TRBV9	-	TRBJ1-6	TGTGCCAGCAGCCCAGGGTTGGATTCACCCCTCCACTTT	CASSPGLDSPLHF
-	TRBV23-1	-	TRBJ1-5	TGCGCCAGCAGTCAATTGACTGTGCTTGGGTCCCAGCATTTT	CASSQLTVLGSQHF
TRBD1	TRBV27	-	TRBJ1-6	TGTGCCAGCAGGGGACAGTATAATTCACCCCTCCACTTT	CASRGQYNSPLHF
-	TRBV7-9	-	TRBJ1-2	TGTGCCAGCAGCTTAGTCCACAGCTATGGCTACACCTTC	CASSLVHSYGYTF
TRBD1	TRBV9	-	TRBJ1-1	TGTGCCAGCAGCTTTGGACAGGCGATGAACACTGAAGCTTTCTTT	CASSFGQAMNTEAFF
TRBD1	TRBV6-5	-	TRBJ1-2	TGTGCCAGCAGATTGTCGGGACAGGGGAACTATGGCTACACCTTC	CASRLSGQGNYGYTF
-	TRBV18	-	TRBJ2-5	TGTGCCAGCTCTCCCTCCGAAGAGACCCAGTACTTC	CASSPSEETQYF
TRBD2	TRBV5-1	-	TRBJ2-1	TGCGCCAGCAGCTTGGCGACTAGCGGGGTGGGGAACGAGCAGTTCTTC	CASSLATSGVGNEQFF
TRBD2	TRBV7-6	-	TRBJ2-7	TGTGCCAGCAGCCCCCCCAACGGGGGGTTTTCACCGAGCTCCTACGAGCAGTACTTC	CASSPPNGGFSPSSYEQYF
TRBD1	TRBV7-6	once	TRBJ1-6	TGTGCCAGCAGCTTAGAGGAGGACAGGGTATCACCCCTCCACTTT	CASSLEEDRVSPLHF
-	TRBV6-2/TRBV6-3	-	TRBJ1-5	TGTGCCAGCAGTTCCCAGGGGTTGGAATCTCGGAGCAATCAGCCCCAGCATTTT	CASSSQGLESRSNQPQHF
TRBD1	TRBV7-9	-	TRBJ2-5	TGTGCCAGCAGCTTTTCCGGGACAGGGGTTGGGACCCAGTACTTC	CASSFSGTGVGTQYF
TRBD1	TRBV7-6	-	TRBJ1-4	TGTGCCAGCAGCCAGGACAGGGCCACAACTAATGAAAAACTGTTTTTT	CASSQDRATTNEKLFF
TRBD2	TRBV3-1/TRBV3-2	few	TRBJ2-1	TGTGCCAGCAGCCCTCCCTTATTAGGCGGGGGAAGCTCCTACAATGAGCAGTTCTTC	CASSPPLLGGGSSYNEQFF
-	TRBV7-2	-	TRBJ2-2	TGTGCCAGCAGGCGACGGACAACCAACACCGGGGAGCTGTTTTTT	CASRRRTTNTGELFF
-	TRBV15	once	TRBJ1-2	TGTGCCACCAGCAGAGAAGGGCAGGGATACGATGGCTACACCTTC	CATSREGQGYDGYTF
TRBD2	TRBV2	once	TRBJ2-2	TGTGCCAGCAGTGAACGAGGAGGGGAGCGGGAAGGGTTGACCGGGGAGCTGTTTTTT	CASSERGGEREGLTGELFF
-	TRBV28	-	TRBJ1-1	TGTGCCAGCAGTCCAATTTACCCTAGGGGGACTGAAGCTTTCTTT	CASSPIYPRGTEAFF
-	TRBV5-8	-	TRBJ1-5	TGTGCCAGCAGCTTGATCAAGGGGAATCAGCCCCAGCATTTT	CASSLIKGNQPQHF
TRBD1	TRBV4-1	-	TRBJ1-1	TGCGCCAGCAGCAACCCGACAGGGTCGGGAATTGAAGCTTTCTTT	CASSNPTGSGIEAFF
-	TRBV5-1	once	TRBJ1-2	TGCGCCAGCAGCTTACAGGGCGACTATGGCTACACCTTC	CASSLQGDYGYTF
-	TRBV9	-	TRBJ1-6	TGTGCCAGCAGCCAGGGAGGGGGGCCACCCCTCCACTTT	CASSQGGGPPLHF